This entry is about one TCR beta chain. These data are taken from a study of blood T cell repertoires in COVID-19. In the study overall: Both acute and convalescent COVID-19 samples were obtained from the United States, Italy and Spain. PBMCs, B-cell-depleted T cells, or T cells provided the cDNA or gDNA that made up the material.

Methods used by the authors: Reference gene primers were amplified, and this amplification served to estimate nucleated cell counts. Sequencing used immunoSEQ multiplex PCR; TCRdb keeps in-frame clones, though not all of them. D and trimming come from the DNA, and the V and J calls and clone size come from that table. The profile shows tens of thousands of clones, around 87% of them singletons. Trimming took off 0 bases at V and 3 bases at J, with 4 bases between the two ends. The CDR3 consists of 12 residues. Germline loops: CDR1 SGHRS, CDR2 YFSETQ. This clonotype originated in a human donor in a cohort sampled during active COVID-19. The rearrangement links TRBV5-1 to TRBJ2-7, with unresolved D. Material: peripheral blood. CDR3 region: CASSLGHYEQYF. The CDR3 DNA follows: TGCGCCAGCAGCTTGGGTCACTACGAGCAGTACTTC. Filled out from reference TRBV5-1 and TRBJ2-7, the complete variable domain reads KAGVTQTPRYLIKTRGQQVTLSCSPISGHRSVSWYQQTPGQGLQFLFEYFSETQRNKGNFPGRFSGRQFSNSRSEMNVSTLELGDSALYLCASSLGHYEQYFGPGTRLTVT.